This T cell receptor (beta chain) stems from a study of regulatory T cells in long-lasting Graves disease. The CDR3 has 14 residues. CDR1 is GTSNPN, CDR2 SVGIG, per germline (reference sequence). V gave up 4 bases and J gave up 1 base; unmatched junction bases: 3. Researchers made TCR beta libraries by using iRepertoire HTBI primers and running Arm-PCR on CDR3 regions. Each CDR3 protein is one row after TCRdb ran MiXCR on the multiplex PCR reads. The data contain roughly 400,000 distinct CDR3 sequences, less than 25% of them seen just once; the ten biggest clones take up around 21%. Documented time point: persistent/refractory GD, antithyroid drugs over 5 years with positive TRAb. PBMCs were the source of the RNA used for TCR sequencing.

The starting material was peripheral blood mononuclear cells (PBMCs), obtained when the disease was refractory, from a patient treated with antithyroid drugs. The chain is built from TRBV30 and TRBJ2-2; 7 nucleotides line up with TRBD1. This clonotype originated in a female donor with Graves disease. The CDR3 region has the DNA TGTGCCTGGAAGGGGACAGTGAACACCGGGGAGCTGTTTTTT. Protein product: CAWKGTVNTGELFF.